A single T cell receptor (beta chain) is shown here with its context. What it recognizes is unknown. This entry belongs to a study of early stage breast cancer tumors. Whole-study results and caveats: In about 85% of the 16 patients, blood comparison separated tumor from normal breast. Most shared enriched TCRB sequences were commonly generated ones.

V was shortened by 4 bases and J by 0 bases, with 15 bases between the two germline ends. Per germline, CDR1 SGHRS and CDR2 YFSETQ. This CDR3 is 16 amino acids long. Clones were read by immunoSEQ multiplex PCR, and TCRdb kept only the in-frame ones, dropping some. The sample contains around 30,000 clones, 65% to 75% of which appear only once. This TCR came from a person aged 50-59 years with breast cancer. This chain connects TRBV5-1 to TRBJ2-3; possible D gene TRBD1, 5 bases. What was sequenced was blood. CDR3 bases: TGCGCCAGCAGCAGGATGGGGCCGGTTAGCACAGATACGCAGTATTTT. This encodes CASSRMGPVSTDTQYF.